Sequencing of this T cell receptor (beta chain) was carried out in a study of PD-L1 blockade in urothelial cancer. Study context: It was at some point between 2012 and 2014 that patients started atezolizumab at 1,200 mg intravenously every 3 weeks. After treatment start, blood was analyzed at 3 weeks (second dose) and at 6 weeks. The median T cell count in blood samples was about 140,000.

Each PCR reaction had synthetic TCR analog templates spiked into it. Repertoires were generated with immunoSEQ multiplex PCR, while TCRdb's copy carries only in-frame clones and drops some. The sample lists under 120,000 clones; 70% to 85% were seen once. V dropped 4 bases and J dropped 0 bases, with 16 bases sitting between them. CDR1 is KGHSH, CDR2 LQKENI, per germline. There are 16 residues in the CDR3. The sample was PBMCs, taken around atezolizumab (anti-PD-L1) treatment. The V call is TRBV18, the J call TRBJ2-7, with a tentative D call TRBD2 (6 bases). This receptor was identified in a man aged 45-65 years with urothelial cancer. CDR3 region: CASSRTGGVISYEQYF. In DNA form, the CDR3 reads TGTGCCAGCTCACGGACTGGCGGGGTAATCTCCTACGAGCAGTACTTC.